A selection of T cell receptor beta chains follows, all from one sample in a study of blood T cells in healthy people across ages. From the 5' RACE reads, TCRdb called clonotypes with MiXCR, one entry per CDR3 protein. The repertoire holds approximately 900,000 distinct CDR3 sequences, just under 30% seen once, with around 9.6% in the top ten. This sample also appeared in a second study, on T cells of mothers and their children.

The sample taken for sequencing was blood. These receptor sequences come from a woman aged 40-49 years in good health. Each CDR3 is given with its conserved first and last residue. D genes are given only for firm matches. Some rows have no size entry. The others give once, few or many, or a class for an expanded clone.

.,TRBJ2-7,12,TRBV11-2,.,TGTGCCAGCAGCCCCGGGGCCGTTGAGCAGTACTTC,CASSPGAVEQYF
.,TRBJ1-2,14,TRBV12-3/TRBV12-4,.,TGTGCCAGCAGTTTAGTTCCAGGGGTAGGTGGCTACACCTTC,CASSLVPGVGGYTF
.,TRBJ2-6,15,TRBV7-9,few,TGTGCCAGCAGCTTAAGACTTCCTGGGGCCAACGTCCTGACTTTC,CASSLRLPGANVLTF
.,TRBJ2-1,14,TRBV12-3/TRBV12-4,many,TGTGCCAGCACCCGGTCGGGGACCAACAATGAGCAGTTCTTC,CASTRSGTNNEQFF
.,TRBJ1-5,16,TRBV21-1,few,TGTGCCAGCAGCCGCGCCCCGAGGGGAGGCAATCAGCCCCAGCATTTT,CASSRAPRGGNQPQHF
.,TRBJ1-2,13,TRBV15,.,TGTGCCACCAGCCCGGGGGCTAACTATGGCTACACCTTC,CATSPGANYGYTF
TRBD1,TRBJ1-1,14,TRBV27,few,TGTGCCAGCAGTCCAGGTAGGGGGCTTACTGAAGCTTTCTTT,CASSPGRGLTEAFF
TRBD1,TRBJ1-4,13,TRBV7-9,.,TGTGCCAGCACCTTAGGACAGGGCGGAAAACTGTTTTTT,CASTLGQGGKLFF
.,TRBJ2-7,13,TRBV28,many,TGTGCCAGCAGTTTTTCGAGCTCCTACGAGCAGTACTTC,CASSFSSSYEQYF
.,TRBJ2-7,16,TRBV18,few,TGTGCCAGCTCACCACCGGGCAGGGGGGGACCCTACGAGCAGTACTTC,CASSPPGRGGPYEQYF
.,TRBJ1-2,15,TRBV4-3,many,TGCGCCAGCAGCCAAGATGAGGACGCCTACTATGGCTACACCTTC,CASSQDEDAYYGYTF
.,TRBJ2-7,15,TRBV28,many,TGTGCCAGCAGTTTATTAGGAGGGCAGGGGGACGAGCAGTACTTC,CASSLLGGQGDEQYF
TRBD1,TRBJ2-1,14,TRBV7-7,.,TGTGCTAGCAGCTTTGGACAGGGTCCTTATGAGCAGTTCTTC,CASSFGQGPYEQFF
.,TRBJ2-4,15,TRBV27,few,TGTGCCACCAGGGCGGTAAACCTAGCCAAAAACATTCAGTACTTC,CATRAVNLAKNIQYF
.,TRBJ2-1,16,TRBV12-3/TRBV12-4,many,TGTGCCAGCAGTGGGACTGGTGGGGGGATAGGCTATGAGCAGTTCTTC,CASSGTGGGIGYEQFF
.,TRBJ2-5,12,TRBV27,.,TGTGCCGGCAGTTCCCGGACAGCAGAGCAGTACTTC,CAGSSRTAEQYF
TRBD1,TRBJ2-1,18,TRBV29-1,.,TGCAGCGTTGTTCTCTTGACAGGGGGCGCGATGGAGTACAATGAGCAGTTCTTC,CSVVLLTGGAMEYNEQFF
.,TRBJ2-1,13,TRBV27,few,TGTGCCAGCAGTTCCAGGGGGGCCCATGAGCAGTTCTTC,CASSSRGAHEQFF
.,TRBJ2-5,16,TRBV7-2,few,TGTGCCAGCAGCTACGACCTCCGGGGGTACCAAGAGACCCAGTACTTC,CASSYDLRGYQETQYF
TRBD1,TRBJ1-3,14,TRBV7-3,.,TGTGCCAGCAGCCGGACAGGCACTGGAAACACCATATATTTT,CASSRTGTGNTIYF
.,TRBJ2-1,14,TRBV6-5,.,TGTGCCAGCAGGTATCTAAGCTCCTACAATGAGCAGTTCTTC,CASRYLSSYNEQFF
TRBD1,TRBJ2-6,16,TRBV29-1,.,TGCAGCGTTCGAGGGACAGGGGGGGCTGGGGCCAACGTCCTGACTTTC,CSVRGTGGAGANVLTF
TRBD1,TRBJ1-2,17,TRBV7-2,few,TGTGCCAGCAGTGATCGAAACCGGGACAGGGGAACGGAGAGCTACACCTTC,CASSDRNRDRGTESYTF
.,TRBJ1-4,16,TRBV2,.,TGTGCCAGCAGTGGTCCAACAGGGACCACTAATGAAAAACTGTTTTTT,CASSGPTGTTNEKLFF
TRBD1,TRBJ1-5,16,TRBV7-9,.,TGTGCCAGCAGCTCCAATAGACAGGGCCATAATCAGCCCCAGCATTTT,CASSSNRQGHNQPQHF
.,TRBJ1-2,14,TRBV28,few,TGTGCCAGCAGTTTAATCGGACCTAACTATGGCTACACCTTC,CASSLIGPNYGYTF
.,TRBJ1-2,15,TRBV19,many,TGTGCCAGTAGCCAGCCGAGGCTGGGGGCAGGTGGCTACACCTTC,CASSQPRLGAGGYTF
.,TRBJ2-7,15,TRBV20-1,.,TGCAGTGCTCCTTCGGTTTCGGACAACTCCTACGAGCAGTACTTC,CSAPSVSDNSYEQYF
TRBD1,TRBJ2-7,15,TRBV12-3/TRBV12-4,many,TGTGCCAGCAGTGCGCCGGGACAGGCATCCTACGAGCAGTACTTC,CASSAPGQASYEQYF
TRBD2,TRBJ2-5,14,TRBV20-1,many,TGCAGTGCCCTGACCCGGACTAGAAGGGAGACCCAGTACTTC,CSALTRTRRETQYF
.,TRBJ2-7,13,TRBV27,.,TGTGCCAGCGGACTCGGACGCTCCTGCGAGCAGTACTTC,CASGLGRSCEQYF
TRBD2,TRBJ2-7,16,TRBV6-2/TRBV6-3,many,TGTGCCAGCAGTTATCCCCGTTCGGGGGGTGGCGTCGAGCAGTACTTC,CASSYPRSGGGVEQYF
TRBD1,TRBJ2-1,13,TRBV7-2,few,TGTGCCAGCAGCTTGACCGGGACAGATGAGCAGTTCTTC,CASSLTGTDEQFF
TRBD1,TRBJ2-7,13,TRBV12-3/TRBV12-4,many,TGTGCCAGCAGTTTGGGGGGACAGGACGAGCAGTACTTC,CASSLGGQDEQYF
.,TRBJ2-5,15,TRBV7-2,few,TGTGCCAGCAGTCGTGGCAGGGATTACCAAGAGACCCAGTACTTC,CASSRGRDYQETQYF
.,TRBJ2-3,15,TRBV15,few,TGTGCCACCAGCAGAGAGGTTCCGGGCACAGATACGCAGTATTTT,CATSREVPGTDTQYF
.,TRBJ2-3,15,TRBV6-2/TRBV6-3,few,TGTGCCAGCGTGGACAGACCAACGAGCACAGATACGCAGTATTTT,CASVDRPTSTDTQYF
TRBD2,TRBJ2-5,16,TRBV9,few,TGTGCCAGCAGCGCTAGCGGGGGGGCCGATGGGGAGACCCAGTACTTC,CASSASGGADGETQYF
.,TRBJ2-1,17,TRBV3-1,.,TGTGCCAGCAGCCCACTACCTAACGAACCTCGATACAATGAGCAGGTCTTC,CASSPLPNEPRYNEQVF
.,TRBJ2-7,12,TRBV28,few,TGTGCCAGCAGGGGAGTACACCCAAAGCAGTACTTC,CASRGVHPKQYF
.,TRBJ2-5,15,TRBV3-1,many,TGTGCCAGCAGCCCGTGGGGGAGAAGGCAAGAGACCCAGTACTTC,CASSPWGRRQETQYF
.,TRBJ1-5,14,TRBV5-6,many,TGTGCCAGCAGCTCTGGACAGTCTAATCAGCCCCAGCATTTT,CASSSGQSNQPQHF
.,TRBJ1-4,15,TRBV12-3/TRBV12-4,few,TGTGCCAGCAGTTTTACAGGGACTTCTAATGAAAAACTGTTTTTT,CASSFTGTSNEKLFF
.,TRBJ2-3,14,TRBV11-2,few,TGTGCCAGCAGCCGTCCTGGGGGTTCAGATACGCAGTATTTT,CASSRPGGSDTQYF
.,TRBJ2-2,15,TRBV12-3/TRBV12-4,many,TGTGCCAGCAACGTTCGGAGAGGCAGCACCGGGGAGCTGTTTTTT,CASNVRRGSTGELFF
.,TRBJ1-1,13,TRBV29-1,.,TGCAGCGTTGAGGGACAAGGCGGCACTGAAGCTTTCTTT,CSVEGQGGTEAFF